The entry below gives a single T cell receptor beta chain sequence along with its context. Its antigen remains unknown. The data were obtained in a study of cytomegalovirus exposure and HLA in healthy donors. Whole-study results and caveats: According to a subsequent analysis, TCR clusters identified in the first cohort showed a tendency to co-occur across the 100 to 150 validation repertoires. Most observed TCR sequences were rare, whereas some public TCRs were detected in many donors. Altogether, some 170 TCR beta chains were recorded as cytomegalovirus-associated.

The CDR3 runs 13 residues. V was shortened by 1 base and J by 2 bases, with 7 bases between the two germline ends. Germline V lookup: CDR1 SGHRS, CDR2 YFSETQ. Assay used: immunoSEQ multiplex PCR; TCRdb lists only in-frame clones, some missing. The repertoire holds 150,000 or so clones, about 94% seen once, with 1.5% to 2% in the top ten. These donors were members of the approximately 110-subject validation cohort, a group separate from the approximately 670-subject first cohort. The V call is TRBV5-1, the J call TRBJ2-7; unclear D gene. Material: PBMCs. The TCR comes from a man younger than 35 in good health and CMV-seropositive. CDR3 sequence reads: CASSLSDTYEQYF. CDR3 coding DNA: TGCGCCAGCAGCTTGTCAGACACCTACGAGCAGTACTTC.